These 10 T cell receptor beta chains originate from one sample sequenced in a study of T cell repertoires in cytomegalovirus infection. TCRdb reanalysed the reads using MiXCR and keeps one entry per CDR3 protein. The sample includes around 740,000 distinct CDR3 sequences, under 40% seen only once; the top ten take under 3%. Sequenced material: PBMCs. The origin of the receptors is a human donor in good health (CMV status not recorded). Some clones in this sample may be carry-over from other donors' samples.

This clonotype was observed a handful of times. This chain joins TRBV4-1 and TRBJ1-5; D not resolved. The CDR3 extends over 15 amino acids. Germline values: CDR1 MGHRA, CDR2 YSYEKL. V lost 1 base to trimming and J lost 2 bases, with 9 bases between them. This CDR3 is CASSQGSVGNQPQHF. CDR3 coding DNA: TGCGCCAGCAGCCAAGGGAGCGTGGGCAATCAGCCCCAGCATTTT.

This clonotype was seen a few times. The chain employs TRBV9 and TRBJ1-5; 10 bases are shared with TRBD1. The CDR3 consists of 15 residues. V was pared by 2 bases and J by 9 bases, with 8 bases of the junction left unmatched. The germline CDR1 and CDR2 sequences are SGDLS and YYNGEE. CDR3 amino acids: CASSVGTGAAGPQHF. The CDR3 nucleotides read TGTGCCAGCAGCGTCGGGACAGGGGCCGCTGGGCCCCAGCATTTT.

The J gene is TRBJ1-1, the V gene TRBV7-9; weak D call: TRBD1 (6 bases). V lost 5 bases and J lost 1, with 23 bases in between. This CDR3 has 18 residues. Germline CDR1 and CDR2: SEHNR and FQNEAQ (reference sequence). The CDR3 is CASSGGPGLLFENTEAFF. The CDR3 nucleotides are TGTGCCAGCAGCGGGGGCCCGGGACTTCTCTTCGAGAACACTGAAGCTTTCTTT.

As for this clonotype: A much larger clone differs by one base, so this may be a read error. The chain recombines TRBV7-2 with TRBJ2-1, with 8 bases fitting TRBD2. The CDR3 has 16 residues. CDR1 and CDR2 (germline): SGHTA, FQGNSA. CDR3 nucleotides: TGTGCCAGCAGCTCCCCCCGCCAGCGGGGGAAAAATGAGCAGTTATTC. The encoded protein is CASSSPRQRGKNEQLF.

This clonotype has more than one count but fewer than ten. The rearrangement links TRBV7-9 to TRBJ2-7, with TRBD1 matching over 10 bases. The CDR3 runs to 15 residues. Trimming at V came to 0 bases and at J to 4 bases, leaving 3 bases not matched to a gene. Germline CDR1 is SEHNR and CDR2 is FQNEAQ (reference sequence). The chain's CDR3 is CASSLADRGKYEQYF. The CDR3 DNA reads as TGTGCCAGCAGCTTAGCGGACAGGGGGAAGTACGAGCAGTACTTC.

The genes are TRBV19 and TRBJ1-6; D not certain. CDR1 and CDR2 (germline): LNHDA, SQIVND (reference sequence). The CDR3 spans 13 residues. The V end lost 0 bases, the J end lost 17 bases, and 14 bases lay between the germline ends. DNA of the CDR3: TGTGCCAGTAGTATAGACGCCGACGCGAGGATCCACTTT. Residues: CASSIDADARIHF.

This clonotype has more than one count but fewer than ten. The chain uses TRBV7-2 and TRBJ1-5, with D tentatively TRBD1 (5 bases). The CDR3 length is 16 residues. From germline, CDR1 is SGHTA and CDR2 FQGNSA. The V gene lost 2 bases and the J gene lost 0 bases, with 11 bases spanning the gap. CDR3 DNA: TGTGCCAGCAGCTTAATGGGGGTGAATAGCAATCAGCCCCAGCATTTT. This translates into CASSLMGVNSNQPQHF.

This clonotype has ten or more counts. The chain has TRBV7-2 and TRBJ1-1; D is unresolved. With 0 bases removed from V and 6 bases from J, the gap between germline ends came to 8 bases. CDR1 is SGHTA, CDR2 FQGNSA, per germline. The CDR3 runs 13 residues. The CDR3 nucleotides read TGTGCCAGCAGCTTAGCCTACGAGGCTGAAGCTTTCTTT. It codes for CASSLAYEAEAFF.

The rearrangement links TRBV10-3 to TRBJ2-6; D is tentatively TRBD1 or TRBD2 (5 bases each). This CDR3 is built from 15 residues. V lost 6 bases and J 0 bases, leaving 9 bases between the germline ends. CDR1 and CDR2 from the germline V gene are ENHRY and SYGVKD. The DNA of the CDR3 is TGTGCCATCAGCGGGACCAGCTCTGGGGCCAACGTCCTGACTTTC. It specifies CAISGTSSGANVLTF.

This clonotype was counted between two and nine times. This chain links TRBV7-9 with TRBJ2-3; TRBD1 agrees at 7 bases. With V trimmed by 8 bases and J by 2 bases, 7 bases remained unmatched. The CDR3 is made up of 14 amino acids. Germline lookup yields CDR1 SEHNR and CDR2 FQNEAQ (reference sequence). The CDR3: CASALGQTTDTQYF. CDR3 sequence (DNA): TGTGCCAGCGCCCTGGGACAGACCACAGATACGCAGTATTTT. Combining the CDR3 with reference TRBV7-9 and TRBJ2-3 gives the whole variable domain DTGVSQNPRHKITKRGQNVTFRCDPISEHNRLYWYRQTLGQGPEFLTYFQNEAQLEKSRLLSDRFSAERPKGSFSTLEIQRTEQGDSAMYLCASALGQTTDTQYFGPGTRLTVL.